This TCR beta chain was identified in a study of blood T cell repertoires in COVID-19. TCRdb's copy holds only in-frame clones and misses some; the assay was immunoSEQ multiplex PCR. The data show around 200,000 clones, around four fifths seen once. Germline V gene data show CDR1 as DFQATT and CDR2 as SNEGSKA (reference sequence). The CDR3 runs to 14 residues. V was cut by 3 bases and J by 4 bases, with 12 bases left in between. Across 20 to 25 US areas, participants ranged in age from about 18 to 90 years. This TCR was sampled from a man in his forties who had recovered from COVID-19. The rearrangement joins TRBV20-1 to TRBJ2-2, with a weak D call TRBD1 (5 bases). Sequencing was done on a sample of PBMCs or T cells enriched from blood (not recorded which). The CDR3 reads CSASEGRATGELFF. CDR3 nucleotide sequence: TGCAGTGCTAGTGAAGGCAGGGCCACCGGGGAGCTGTTTTTT.